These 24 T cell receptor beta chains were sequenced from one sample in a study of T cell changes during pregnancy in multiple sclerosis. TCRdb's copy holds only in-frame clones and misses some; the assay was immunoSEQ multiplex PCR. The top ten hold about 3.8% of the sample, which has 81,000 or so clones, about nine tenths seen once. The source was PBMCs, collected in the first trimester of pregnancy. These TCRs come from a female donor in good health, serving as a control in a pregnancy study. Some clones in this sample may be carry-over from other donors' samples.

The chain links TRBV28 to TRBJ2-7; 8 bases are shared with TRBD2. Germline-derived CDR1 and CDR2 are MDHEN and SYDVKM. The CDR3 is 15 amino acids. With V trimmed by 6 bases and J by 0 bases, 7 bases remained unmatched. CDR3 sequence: CASRAGAITSYEQYF. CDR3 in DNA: TGTGCCAGCAGAGCGGGAGCGATTACCTCCTACGAGCAGTACTTC.

DNA for the CDR3: TGTGCCAGCAGCCCCCCGACTAGCGGGAGCGACAGACTGTTCTTC. Translation gives CASSPPTSGSDRLFF. The chain recombines TRBV6-1 with TRBJ2-1; 12 bases align to TRBD2. Germline V gene sequence: CDR1 MNHNS, CDR2 SASEGT. The ends lost 6 bases at V and 15 bases at J; junction bases unmatched: 15. The length of the CDR3 is 15 residues.

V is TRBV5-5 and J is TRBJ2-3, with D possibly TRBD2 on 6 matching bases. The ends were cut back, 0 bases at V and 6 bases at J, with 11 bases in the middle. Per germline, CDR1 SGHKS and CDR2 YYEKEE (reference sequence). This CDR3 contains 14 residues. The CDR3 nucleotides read TGTGCCAGCAGCTTGGGGCTAGCGTTGGATACGCAGTATTTT. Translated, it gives CASSLGLALDTQYF. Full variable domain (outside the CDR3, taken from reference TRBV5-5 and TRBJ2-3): DAGVTQSPTHLIKTRGQQVTLRCSPISGHKSVSWYQQVLGQGPQFIFQYYEKEERGRGNFPDRFSARQFPNYSSELNVNALLLGDSALYLCASSLGLALDTQYFGPGTRLTVL.

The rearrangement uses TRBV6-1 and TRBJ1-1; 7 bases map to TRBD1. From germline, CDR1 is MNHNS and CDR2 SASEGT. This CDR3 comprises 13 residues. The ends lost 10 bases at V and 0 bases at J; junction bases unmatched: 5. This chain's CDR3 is CATGTDMNTEAFF. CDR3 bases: TGTGCCACCGGGACAGATATGAACACTGAAGCTTTCTTT.

In DNA form, the CDR3 reads TGTGCCAGCAGTGAAGGGACAGAGTTAGAGACCCAGTACTTC. It yields the protein CASSEGTELETQYF. The chain links TRBV6-1 to TRBJ2-5; D is possibly TRBD1 (6 bases). The CDR3 length is 14 residues. V shed 1 base and J shed 4 bases, with 10 bases lying between them. CDR1 and CDR2 (germline): MNHNS, SASEGT.

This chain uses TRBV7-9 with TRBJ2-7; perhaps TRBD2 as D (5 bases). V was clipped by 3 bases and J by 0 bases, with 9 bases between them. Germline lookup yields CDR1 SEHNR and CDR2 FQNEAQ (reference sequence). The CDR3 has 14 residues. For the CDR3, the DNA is TGTGCCAGCAGCTTCGGCAGCGGCTCCTACGAGCAGTACTTC. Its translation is CASSFGSGSYEQYF.

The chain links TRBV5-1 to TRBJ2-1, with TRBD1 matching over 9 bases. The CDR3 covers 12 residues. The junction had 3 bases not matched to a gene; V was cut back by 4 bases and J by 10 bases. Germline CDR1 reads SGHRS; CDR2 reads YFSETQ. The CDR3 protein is CASSQDRGEQFF. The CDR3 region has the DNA TGCGCCAGCAGCCAGGACAGGGGCGAGCAGTTCTTC.

This CDR3 reads CASSERPRDREETQYF. In DNA, the CDR3 is TGTGCCAGCAGCGAGCGCCCCCGGGACAGAGAAGAGACCCAGTACTTC. The V gene is TRBV7-9, the J gene TRBJ2-5; 7 bases fit TRBD1. CDR1 and CDR2 from the germline V gene are SEHNR and FQNEAQ (reference sequence). CDR3 length equals 16 residues. The V segment lost 5 bases and the J segment 3 bases; nucleotides outside the gene matches: 12.

The CDR3 coding sequence is TGTGCCATCAGTGACGGATGGCTAGCGGGAGAAGGCACAGATACGCAGTATTTT. It translates to CAISDGWLAGEGTDTQYF. The chain uses TRBV10-3 and TRBJ2-3; TRBD2 matches 10 bases. The germline V gene has CDR1 ENHRY and CDR2 SYGVKD. The CDR3 covers 18 residues. Trimming at V came to 3 bases and at J to 1 base, leaving 10 bases not matched to a gene.

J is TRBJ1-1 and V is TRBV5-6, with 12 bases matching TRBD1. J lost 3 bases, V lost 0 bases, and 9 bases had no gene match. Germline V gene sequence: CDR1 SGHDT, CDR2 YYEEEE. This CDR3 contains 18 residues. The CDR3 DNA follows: TGTGCCAGCAGCTTGGCCGGGGACAGGGGGCGCGGGTACACTGAAGCTTTCTTT. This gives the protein CASSLAGDRGRGYTEAFF. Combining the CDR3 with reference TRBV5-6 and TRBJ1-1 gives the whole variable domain DAGVTQSPTHLIKTRGQQVTLRCSPKSGHDTVSWYQQALGQGPQFIFQYYEEEERQRGNFPDRFSGHQFPNYSSELNVNALLLGDSALYLCASSLAGDRGRGYTEAFFGQGTRLTVV.

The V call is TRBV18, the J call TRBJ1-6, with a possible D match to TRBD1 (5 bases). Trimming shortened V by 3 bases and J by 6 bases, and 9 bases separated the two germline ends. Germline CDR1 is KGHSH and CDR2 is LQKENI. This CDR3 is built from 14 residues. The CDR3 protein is CASSPAGINSPLHF. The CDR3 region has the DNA TGTGCCAGCTCACCTGCAGGGATTAATTCACCCCTCCACTTT. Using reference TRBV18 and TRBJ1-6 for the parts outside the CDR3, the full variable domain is NAGVMQNPRHLVRRRGQEARLRCSPMKGHSHVYWYRQLPEEGLKFMVYLQKENIIDESGMPKERFSAEFPKEGPSILRIQQVVRGDSAAYFCASSPAGINSPLHFGNGTRLTVT.

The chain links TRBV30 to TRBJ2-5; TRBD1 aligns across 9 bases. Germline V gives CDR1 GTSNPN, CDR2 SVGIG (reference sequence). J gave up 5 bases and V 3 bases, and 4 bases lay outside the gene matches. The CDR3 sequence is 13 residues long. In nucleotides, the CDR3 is TGTGCCTGGAGACAGGGGGCGGGTGAGACCCAGTACTTC. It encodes CAWRQGAGETQYF.

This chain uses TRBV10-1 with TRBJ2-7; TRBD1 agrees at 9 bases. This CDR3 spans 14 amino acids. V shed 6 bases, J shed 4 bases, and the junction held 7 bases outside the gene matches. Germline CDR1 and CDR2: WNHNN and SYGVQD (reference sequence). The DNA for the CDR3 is TGCGCCAGCAGAAGCGGACAGGGGAATTACGAGCAGTACTTC. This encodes CASRSGQGNYEQYF.

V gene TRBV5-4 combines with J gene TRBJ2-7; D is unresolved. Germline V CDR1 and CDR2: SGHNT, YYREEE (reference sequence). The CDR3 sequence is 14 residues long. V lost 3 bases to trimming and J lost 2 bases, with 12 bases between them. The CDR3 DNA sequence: TGTGCCAGCAGCTCTCGACTGGAACCCTACGAGCAGTACTTC. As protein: CASSSRLEPYEQYF.

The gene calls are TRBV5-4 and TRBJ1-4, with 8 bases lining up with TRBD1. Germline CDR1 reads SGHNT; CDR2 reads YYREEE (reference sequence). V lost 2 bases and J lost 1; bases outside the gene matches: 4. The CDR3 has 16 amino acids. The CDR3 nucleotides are TGTGCCAGCAGCTTCGGACAGGGCTTAACTAATGAAAAACTGTTTTTT. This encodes CASSFGQGLTNEKLFF.

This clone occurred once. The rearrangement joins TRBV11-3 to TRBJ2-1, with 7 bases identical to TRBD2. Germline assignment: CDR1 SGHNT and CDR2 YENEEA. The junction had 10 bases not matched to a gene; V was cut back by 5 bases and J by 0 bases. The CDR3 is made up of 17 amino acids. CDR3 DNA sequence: TGTGCCAGCAGCATCGTAACAGCGGGGAGCTCCTACAATGAGCAGTTCTTC. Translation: CASSIVTAGSSYNEQFF.

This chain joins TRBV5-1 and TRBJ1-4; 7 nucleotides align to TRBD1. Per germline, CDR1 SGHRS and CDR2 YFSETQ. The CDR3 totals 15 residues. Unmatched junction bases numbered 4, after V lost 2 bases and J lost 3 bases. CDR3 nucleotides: TGCGCCAGCAGCTTCTCCGGGACAGCTAATGAAAAACTGTTTTTT. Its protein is CASSFSGTANEKLFF.

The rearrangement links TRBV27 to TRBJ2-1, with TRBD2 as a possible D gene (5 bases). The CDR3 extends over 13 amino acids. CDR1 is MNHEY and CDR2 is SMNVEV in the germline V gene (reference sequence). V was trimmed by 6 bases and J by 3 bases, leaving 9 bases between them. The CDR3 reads CASRTNGYNEQFF. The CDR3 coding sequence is TGTGCCAGCAGGACTAACGGCTACAATGAGCAGTTCTTC.

This CDR3 reads CASSINPGVETQYF. The CDR3 DNA follows: TGTGCCAGCAGCATAAACCCAGGGGTCGAGACCCAGTACTTC. The rearrangement links TRBV11-2 to TRBJ2-5; a weak D match, TRBD1 (6 bases). The CDR3 length is 14 residues. Germline assignment: CDR1 SGHAT and CDR2 FQNNGV. Trimming pared 5 bases from V and 5 bases from J, leaving 15 bases between.

In DNA, the CDR3 is TGTGCCAGCAGCTTAGGGCTAGCGGGGGGGCAAGAGACCCAGTACTTC. It specifies CASSLGLAGGQETQYF. The chain employs TRBV7-6 and TRBJ2-5, with 12 nucleotides matching TRBD2. CDR3 length equals 16 residues. CDR1 SGHVS and CDR2 FNYEAQ come from the germline V gene. V shed 1 base, J shed 2 bases, and the junction held 2 bases outside the gene matches. The entire variable domain, with the rest obtained from reference TRBV7-6 and TRBJ2-5, is as follows: GAGVSQSPRYKVTKRGQDVALRCDPISGHVSLYWYRQALGQGPEFLTYFNYEAQQDKSGLPNDRFSAERPEGSISTLTIQRTEQRDSAMYRCASSLGLAGGQETQYFGPGTRLLVL.

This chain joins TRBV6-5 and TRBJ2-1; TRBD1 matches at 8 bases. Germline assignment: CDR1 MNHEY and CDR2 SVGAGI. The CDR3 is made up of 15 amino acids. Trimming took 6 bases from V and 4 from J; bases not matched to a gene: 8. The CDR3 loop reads CASSLSYRGYNEQFF. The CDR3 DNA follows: TGTGCCAGCAGCCTTTCCTACAGGGGGTACAATGAGCAGTTCTTC.

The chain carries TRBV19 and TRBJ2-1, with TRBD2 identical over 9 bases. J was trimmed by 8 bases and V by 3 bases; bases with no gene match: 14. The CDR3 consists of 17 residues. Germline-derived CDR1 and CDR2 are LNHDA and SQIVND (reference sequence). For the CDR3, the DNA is TGTGCCAGTAGTATGGGGGTTCTAGCGGGAATTGGGGATGAGCAGTTCTTC. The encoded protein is CASSMGVLAGIGDEQFF.

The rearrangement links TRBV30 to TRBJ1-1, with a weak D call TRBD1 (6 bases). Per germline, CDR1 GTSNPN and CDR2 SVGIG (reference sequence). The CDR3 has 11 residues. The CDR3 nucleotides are TGTGCTGGGGAGGGGGGAACTGAAGCTTTCTTT. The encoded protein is CAGEGGTEAFF.

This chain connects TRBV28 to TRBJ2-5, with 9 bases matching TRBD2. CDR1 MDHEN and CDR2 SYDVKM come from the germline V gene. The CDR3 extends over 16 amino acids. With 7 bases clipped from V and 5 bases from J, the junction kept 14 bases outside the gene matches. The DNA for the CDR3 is TGTGCCAGCAATATCAACCCGGCGGGAGGGCTGGAGACCCAGTACTTC. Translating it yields CASNINPAGGLETQYF.